These 15 T cell receptor beta chains originate from one sample sequenced in a study of T cell changes during pregnancy in multiple sclerosis (dated by TCRdb to about 2019). Library preparation used the immunoSEQ multiplex PCR assay. This is the immuneACCESS table as TCRdb keeps it, with only in-frame sequences that have V and J called. A part of the clones is gone; compared with another copy, unresolved V genes explain less than half, and the rest is unexplained. The sample profile shows tens of thousands of clones; about 89% of them were found once. The ten largest make up roughly 6.5% of the sample. This specimen was CD8+ T cells from peripheral blood mononuclear cells, taken in the second trimester of pregnancy. These receptors were collected from a female donor with multiple sclerosis, enrolled in a pregnancy study.

The rearrangement joins TRBV4-1 to TRBJ2-5; 8 bases match TRBD2. This CDR3 is 16 amino acids long. In germline, CDR1 is MGHRA, CDR2 YSYEKL. Trimming at V came to 0 bases and at J to 10 bases, leaving 13 bases not matched to a gene. CDR3 sequence (DNA): TGCGCCAGCAGCCAAGACGCTAGCGGGCTGGGTGAGGGCCAGTACTTC. It encodes CASSQDASGLGEGQYF.

The chain's CDR3 is CASTRGTGLNEQYF. The CDR3 DNA follows: TGTGCCAGCACAAGGGGGACAGGGCTTAACGAGCAGTACTTC. The J gene is TRBJ2-7, the V gene TRBV27, with 9 nucleotides matching TRBD1. V lost 7 bases to trimming and J lost 5 bases; unmatched junction nucleotides: 9. Germline V lookup: CDR1 MNHEY, CDR2 SMNVEV (reference sequence). The length of the CDR3 is 14 residues.

The V and J genes are TRBV9 and TRBJ2-5; 9 bases match TRBD1. V lost 3 bases, J lost 1 base, and 7 bases stayed unmatched. Germline V gene sequence: CDR1 SGDLS, CDR2 YYNGEE. There are 16 residues in the CDR3. The CDR3 DNA is TGTGCCAGCAGCGCCCCGGACAGGGGTACCCAAGAGACCCAGTACTTC. It is translated as CASSAPDRGTQETQYF.

The V call is TRBV30, the J call TRBJ2-7; 7 bases map to TRBD2. There are 15 residues in the CDR3. V shed 3 bases and J 6 bases; nucleotides not matched to a gene: 14. Looked up from germline, CDR1 is GTSNPN and CDR2 is SVGIG (reference sequence). The CDR3 region has the DNA TGTGCCTGGAGCCACAAACTAGCGCCTGGGTTCGAGCAGTACTTC. The encoded protein is CAWSHKLAPGFEQYF.

The chain links TRBV9 to TRBJ2-3; TRBD1 is a possible D gene (6 bases). Germline V lookup: CDR1 SGDLS, CDR2 YYNGEE. Trimming took off 0 bases at V and 4 bases at J, with 9 bases between the two ends. The CDR3 extends over 14 amino acids. The CDR3 nucleotides read TGTGCCAGCAGCGTAGAGACAGGCTCAGATACGCAGTATTTT. Protein: CASSVETGSDTQYF.

V and J are TRBV29-1 and TRBJ2-5; D remains ambiguous. From germline, CDR1 is SQVTM and CDR2 ANQGSEA. The V end lost 6 bases, the J end lost 4 bases, and 12 bases lay between the germline ends. This CDR3 comprises 12 residues. CDR3 in amino acids: CSVEASRETQYF. In DNA form, the CDR3 reads TGCAGCGTCGAGGCTAGTAGAGAGACCCAGTACTTC.

V usage is TRBV29-1 and J usage is TRBJ2-1; a weak D match, TRBD2 (6 bases). The V and J ends lost 4 bases and 2 bases respectively, with 15 bases between them. The CDR3 is made up of 15 amino acids. Germline assignment: CDR1 SQVTM and CDR2 ANQGSEA. The CDR3 spells CSVVTGLTPYNEQFF. DNA for the CDR3: TGCAGCGTTGTTACGGGACTCACTCCCTACAATGAGCAGTTCTTC.

This chain connects TRBV6-1 to TRBJ2-3; TRBD2 matches at 10 bases. Per the germline V gene, CDR1 is MNHNS and CDR2 is SASEGT. The V gene end was trimmed by 5 bases and the J gene end by 4 bases; junction bases not matched to a gene: 6. This CDR3 spans 15 amino acids. As DNA, the CDR3 is TGTGCCAGCAGTAATGCAGCGGGAGGGCCAGATACGCAGTATTTT. This codes for CASSNAAGGPDTQYF.

The rearrangement uses TRBV9 and TRBJ1-5, with D maybe TRBD1 (6 bases). The CDR3 loop spans 14 amino acids. Trimming took off 0 bases at V and 3 bases at J, with 7 bases between the two ends. Germline assignment: CDR1 SGDLS and CDR2 YYNGEE. The DNA for the CDR3 is TGTGCCAGCAGCGTAGCAGGGGTCAATCAGCCCCAGCATTTT. The encoded protein is CASSVAGVNQPQHF.

The chain has TRBV6-1 and TRBJ1-4; no clear D. The CDR3 has 14 residues. Germline V CDR1 and CDR2: MNHNS, SASEGT. Trimming took off 5 bases at V and 10 bases at J, with 17 bases between the two ends. This CDR3 reads CASSLGYGDGKLFF. The CDR3 nucleotides read TGTGCCAGCAGTCTGGGGTACGGGGATGGAAAACTGTTTTTT.

The chain is built from TRBV4-3 and TRBJ2-3; a possible D gene is TRBD1 (6 bases). This CDR3 has 16 residues. V dropped 3 bases and J dropped 0 bases, with 13 bases sitting between them. Germline CDR1 reads LGHNA; CDR2 reads YSLEER. Here the CDR3 DNA reads TGCGCCAGCAGCCAGGCCTACAGGGTTAGCACAGATACGCAGTATTTT. Residues: CASSQAYRVSTDTQYF.

The chain recombines TRBV29-1 with TRBJ2-7; 12 nucleotides align to TRBD1. V was clipped by 5 bases and J by 5 bases; unmatched bases: 7. CDR1 is SQVTM, CDR2 ANQGSEA, per germline. The CDR3 has 14 residues. CDR3 sequence (DNA): TGCAGCGTTCACCCGGGACAGGGGGCCGACGAGCAGTACTTC. Its translation is CSVHPGQGADEQYF.

By sample share, this clone is medium-sized (0.01 to 0.1%). This rearrangement joins TRBV11-2 to TRBJ1-2; a possible D gene is TRBD1 (5 bases). Trimming removed 4 bases at V and 5 bases at J, with 14 bases between. Germline V CDR1 and CDR2: SGHAT, FQNNGV. The CDR3 runs 14 residues. The CDR3 sequence is CASSSQDSLYGYTF. The CDR3 nucleotides read TGTGCCAGCAGCTCACAGGATTCCCTATATGGCTACACCTTC.

The genes are TRBV2 and TRBJ2-1; 11 nucleotides match TRBD2. V was pared by 6 bases and J by 0 bases, with 10 bases of the junction left unmatched. The CDR3 sequence is 18 residues long. Germline-derived CDR1 and CDR2 are SNHLY and FYNNEI. The CDR3 sequence is CASRQSSGRGSSYNEQFF. The CDR3 nucleotides read TGTGCCAGCAGACAGAGTAGCGGGAGGGGCAGCTCCTACAATGAGCAGTTCTTC.

The chain uses TRBV7-9 and TRBJ2-2; D is perhaps TRBD2 (5 bases). The V end lost 1 base, the J end lost 3 bases, and 15 bases lay between the germline ends. The CDR3 is 17 amino acids. The germline gives CDR1 SEHNR, CDR2 FQNEAQ (reference sequence). The CDR3 DNA is TGTGCCAGCAGCTTAGGGATCGGGAATATGGACACCGGGGAGCTGTTTTTT. It translates to CASSLGIGNMDTGELFF.